The T cell receptor (beta chain) under discussion was sequenced for a study of regulatory T cells in long-lasting Graves disease. HTBI primers from iRepertoire and Arm-PCR of CDR3 regions yielded the TCR beta libraries. MiXCR, run by TCRdb on the multiplex PCR reads, gives a single entry per CDR3 protein. The sample contains under 500,000 distinct CDR3 sequences, less than 25% of which appear only once. This sample's time point: persistent/refractory GD, antithyroid drugs over 5 years with positive TRAb. Following extraction of RNA from PBMCs, that RNA was used to make the TCR library. The CDR3 spans 15 residues. CDR1 is KGHSH, CDR2 LQKENI, per germline. Trimming removed 4 bases at V and 4 bases at J, with 13 bases between.

The sequencing used peripheral blood mononuclear cells (PBMCs), collected when the disease was refractory, from a patient treated with antithyroid drugs. The rearrangement uses TRBV18 and TRBJ1-4, with a weak D call TRBD1 (6 bases). This TCR derives from a female donor with Graves disease. The CDR3 loop is CASSLRQVDNEKLFF. The CDR3 bases are TGTGCCAGCTCACTGCGACAGGTTGATAATGAAAAACTGTTTTTT.